A selection of T cell receptor beta chains follows, all from one sample in a study of T cell changes during pregnancy in multiple sclerosis. Repertoires were generated with immunoSEQ multiplex PCR, while TCRdb's copy carries only in-frame clones and drops some. Of approximately 31,000 clones in the sample, more than 90% were seen once. Material: CD4+ T cells from peripheral blood mononuclear cells, obtained in the second trimester of pregnancy. These receptors were collected from a female donor in good health, enrolled as a control in a pregnancy study. CDR3s include the opening cysteine and the closing phenylalanine or tryptophan. The D gene is left open where the match is weak. Clone size is given for some rows only: seen once, a few or many times, or a class if the clone is expanded.

size: -; D: -; length: 14; V: TRBV4-3; J: TRBJ1-1; DNA: TGCGCCAGCAGCCAAGCCCAGGGCGACACTGAAGCTTTCTTT; CDR3: CASSQAQGDTEAFF
size: -; D: TRBD1; length: 14; V: TRBV19; J: TRBJ1-1; DNA: TGTGCCAGTAGTCTACCAGGGGGACGGTCTGAAGCTTTCTTT; CDR3: CASSLPGGRSEAFF
size: -; D: -; length: 17; V: TRBV21-1; J: TRBJ2-7; DNA: TGTGCCAGCAGCAAAGGTCCTAGACGGGAGGGGGCCTACGAGCAGTACTTC; CDR3: CASSKGPRREGAYEQYF
size: -; D: -; length: 12; V: TRBV10-3; J: TRBJ2-5; DNA: TGTGCCATCGGGCACCTCCAAGAGACCCAGTACTTC; CDR3: CAIGHLQETQYF
size: -; D: -; length: 21; V: TRBV12-5; J: TRBJ1-1; DNA: TGTGCTAGTGGTTTGGTACTTCCGGGAGGGGTGTTCACAGGGAGGAACACTGAAGCTTTCTTT; CDR3: CASGLVLPGGVFTGRNTEAFF
size: -; D: -; length: 14; V: TRBV5-1; J: TRBJ2-7; DNA: TGCGCCAGCAGCACAGGAGACCTTTCCTACGAGCAGTACTTC; CDR3: CASSTGDLSYEQYF
size: -; D: TRBD1; length: 17; V: TRBV11-2; J: TRBJ2-1; DNA: TGTGCCAGCAGCTCGGACAGGGGACTCGCCGGCTACAATGAGCAGTTCTTC; CDR3: CASSSDRGLAGYNEQFF
size: -; D: -; length: 13; V: TRBV30; J: TRBJ1-3; DNA: TGTGCCTGGAGTGTACGTCGAGGAGACACCATATATTTT; CDR3: CAWSVRRGDTIYF
size: -; D: TRBD1; length: 16; V: TRBV7-8; J: TRBJ2-5; DNA: TGTGCCAGCAGCTTTGGGCAGGGGGCAAGGCAAGAGACCCAGTACTTC; CDR3: CASSFGQGARQETQYF
size: -; D: -; length: 14; V: TRBV7-9; J: TRBJ1-1; DNA: TGTGCCAGCAGATACGGGGGGCCGAACACTGAAGCTTTCTTT; CDR3: CASRYGGPNTEAFF
size: once; D: -; length: 15; V: TRBV11-2; J: TRBJ1-6; DNA: TGTGCCAGCAGCTTAGTGGGCAGGAGGGTATCACCCCTCCACTTT; CDR3: CASSLVGRRVSPLHF
size: -; D: -; length: 14; V: TRBV2; J: TRBJ1-5; DNA: TGTGCCAGCAGTGAAGCGCAGGGAAATCAGCCCCAGCATTTT; CDR3: CASSEAQGNQPQHF
size: -; D: TRBD1; length: 15; V: TRBV9; J: TRBJ1-5; DNA: TGTGCCAGCAGTAAGGCGGGACAGAGTAATCAGCCCCAGCATTTT; CDR3: CASSKAGQSNQPQHF
size: -; D: -; length: 15; V: TRBV15; J: TRBJ1-3; DNA: TGTGCCACCAGCAGCGGACTTACCTCTGGAAACACCATATATTTT; CDR3: CATSSGLTSGNTIYF
size: -; D: TRBD1; length: 17; V: TRBV7-2; J: TRBJ2-5; DNA: TGTGCCAGCAGCTTAGCGATTGGGACAGGGGGCGGGGAGACCCAGTACTTC; CDR3: CASSLAIGTGGGETQYF
size: -; D: -; length: 14; V: TRBV10-3; J: TRBJ2-3; DNA: TGTGCCATCAGGGGCGCAATTAGCACAGATACGCAGTATTTT; CDR3: CAIRGAISTDTQYF
size: -; D: TRBD1; length: 15; V: TRBV11-2; J: TRBJ1-2; DNA: TGTGCCAGCAGCGGCATCAGGACAGGGGACTATGGCTACACCTTC; CDR3: CASSGIRTGDYGYTF
size: once; D: TRBD2; length: 18; V: TRBV4-3; J: TRBJ2-1; DNA: TGCGCCAGCAGCCAAGATTCCCTGGGTAGCGGGGGCTACAATGAGCAGTTCTTC; CDR3: CASSQDSLGSGGYNEQFF
size: few; D: -; length: 16; V: TRBV4-1; J: TRBJ1-1; DNA: TGCGCCAGCAGCCAAAGTATGACAGTGCCAAGCACTGAAGCTTTCTTT; CDR3: CASSQSMTVPSTEAFF
size: -; D: TRBD1; length: 14; V: TRBV27; J: TRBJ1-6; DNA: TGTGCCAGCAGTGTGACAGGGATCGGGTCACCCCTCCACTTT; CDR3: CASSVTGIGSPLHF
size: -; D: -; length: 14; V: TRBV7-7; J: TRBJ2-3; DNA: TGTGCCAGCAGTCAGGGTAGGGGCACAGATACGCAGTATTTT; CDR3: CASSQGRGTDTQYF
size: -; D: -; length: 14; V: TRBV27; J: TRBJ2-3; DNA: TGTGCCAGCAACCCCCGGGGGGCAACGGATACGCAGTATTTT; CDR3: CASNPRGATDTQYF
size: -; D: TRBD2; length: 18; V: TRBV4-1; J: TRBJ2-1; DNA: TGCGCCAGCAGCCAAGACCCGGGCCGGGGGGAATCCTACAATGAGCAGTTCTTC; CDR3: CASSQDPGRGESYNEQFF
size: -; D: -; length: 14; V: TRBV30; J: TRBJ1-2; DNA: TGTGCCTGGAGTCCAAACAGGGAGGGGTATGGCTACACCTTC; CDR3: CAWSPNREGYGYTF
size: -; D: -; length: 12; V: TRBV5-1; J: TRBJ2-5; DNA: TGCGCCAGCAAGGAGGGGCTGGGGACCCAGTACTTC; CDR3: CASKEGLGTQYF
size: once; D: -; length: 13; V: TRBV7-2; J: TRBJ1-2; DNA: TGTGCCAGCAGCTTATTCGGGGGGGATGGCTACACCTTC; CDR3: CASSLFGGDGYTF
size: -; D: -; length: 14; V: TRBV19; J: TRBJ1-1; DNA: TGTGCCAGTAGTATAGAGATAGTGAACACTGAAGCTTTCTTT; CDR3: CASSIEIVNTEAFF
size: -; D: -; length: 14; V: TRBV9; J: TRBJ1-1; DNA: TGTGCCAGCAGCCTAAGACAGTCGAACACTGAAGCTTTCTTT; CDR3: CASSLRQSNTEAFF
size: -; D: -; length: 16; V: TRBV5-6; J: TRBJ1-6; DNA: TGTGCCAGCAGCTACGAATCAGGGAAGGTTAATTCACCCCTCCACTTT; CDR3: CASSYESGKVNSPLHF
size: few; D: -; length: 13; V: TRBV10-3; J: TRBJ1-5; DNA: TGTGCCATCAGTGAGTCCGAGAGTCAGCCCCAGCATTTT; CDR3: CAISESESQPQHF
size: -; D: -; length: 13; V: TRBV11-3; J: TRBJ2-1; DNA: TGTGCCAGCAGCTCCGACGCGGTGGATGAGCAGTTCTTC; CDR3: CASSSDAVDEQFF
size: -; D: TRBD1; length: 14; V: TRBV7-9; J: TRBJ1-1; DNA: TGTGCCAGCAGCCGGACAGGAGTGAACACTGAAGCTTTCTTT; CDR3: CASSRTGVNTEAFF
size: -; D: -; length: 13; V: TRBV15; J: TRBJ1-5; DNA: TGTGCCACCAGGGGCGGGACCGTCCAGCCCCAGCATTTT; CDR3: CATRGGTVQPQHF
size: -; D: -; length: 13; V: TRBV18; J: TRBJ1-1; DNA: TGTGCCAGCTCCCTTCGGGTCGGCACTGAAGCTTTCTTT; CDR3: CASSLRVGTEAFF
size: once; D: TRBD2; length: 19; V: TRBV9; J: TRBJ2-1; DNA: TGTGCCAGCAGCGCCTGGGGGACTAGCGGCCCTAGTTCCTACAATGAGCAGTTCTTC; CDR3: CASSAWGTSGPSSYNEQFF
size: -; D: TRBD2; length: 16; V: TRBV30; J: TRBJ2-3; DNA: TGTGCCTGGAGTGGCCCCGCGGGGGGGAGGACAGATACGCAGTATTTT; CDR3: CAWSGPAGGRTDTQYF
size: -; D: -; length: 11; V: TRBV20-1; J: TRBJ1-3; DNA: TGCAGTGCTGCGATTGGAAACACCATATATTTT; CDR3: CSAAIGNTIYF
size: -; D: TRBD1; length: 15; V: TRBV6-1; J: TRBJ1-5; DNA: TGTGCCAGCACAGGGACAGGGGGTAGGAATCAGCCCCAGCATTTT; CDR3: CASTGTGGRNQPQHF
size: -; D: TRBD1; length: 17; V: TRBV30; J: TRBJ1-3; DNA: TGTGCCTGGACCTGGGACAGGGGGAATTCAAGGGGAAACACCATATATTTT; CDR3: CAWTWDRGNSRGNTIYF
size: once; D: TRBD1; length: 13; V: TRBV6-5; J: TRBJ2-5; DNA: TGTGCCAGCAGCCTGACAGGGGGTATAACCCAGTACTTC; CDR3: CASSLTGGITQYF
size: -; D: TRBD1; length: 15; V: TRBV29-1; J: TRBJ1-2; DNA: TGCAGCGTTGAAGGAGGGACAGGGGGCGCGGGGGGCTACACCTTC; CDR3: CSVEGGTGGAGGYTF
size: -; D: -; length: 12; V: TRBV6-4; J: TRBJ2-1; DNA: TGTGCCAGCAGTGACCTAGGGGGACGGCAGTTCTTC; CDR3: CASSDLGGRQFF
size: once; D: -; length: 16; V: TRBV18; J: TRBJ1-5; DNA: TGTGCCAGCTCACCACTACGGGCGGGAGACAATCAGCCCCAGCATTTT; CDR3: CASSPLRAGDNQPQHF
size: once; D: TRBD1; length: 15; V: TRBV6-5; J: TRBJ1-5; DNA: TGTGCCAGCAGTTACTCCGGACAGGGCAATCAGCCCCAGCATTTT; CDR3: CASSYSGQGNQPQHF
size: -; D: TRBD1; length: 14; V: TRBV11-2; J: TRBJ1-2; DNA: TGTGCCAGCAGCCTAGGACAGGGTATATCTGGCTACACCTTC; CDR3: CASSLGQGISGYTF
size: -; D: TRBD1; length: 15; V: TRBV5-1; J: TRBJ2-2; DNA: TGCGCCAGCAGTGTTGGGACAGTCAACACCGGGGAGCTGTTTTTT; CDR3: CASSVGTVNTGELFF
size: -; D: TRBD1; length: 16; V: TRBV10-3; J: TRBJ1-2; DNA: TGTGCCATCAGTGACCCGGGACAGGCAAAAATCTATGGCTACACCTTC; CDR3: CAISDPGQAKIYGYTF
size: -; D: -; length: 14; V: TRBV4-2; J: TRBJ2-3; DNA: TGTGCCAGCAGCCAAGTAGCGGTAACAGATACGCAGTATTTT; CDR3: CASSQVAVTDTQYF
size: -; D: -; length: 13; V: TRBV30; J: TRBJ1-1; DNA: TGTGCCTGTCGGAGGGGCATGAACACTGAAGCTTTCTTT; CDR3: CACRRGMNTEAFF
size: -; D: -; length: 13; V: TRBV6-6; J: TRBJ1-1; DNA: TGTGCCATTGGACAGTTTTTGAACACTGAAGCTTTCTTT; CDR3: CAIGQFLNTEAFF